Only a few counts were recorded for the clone carrying this TCR beta chain. Its antigen is still unknown. One end of the junction fails to match germline, which may point to a read error. This sample was included in a study of tumor and adjacent non-tumor tissue in lung cancer. For the study at large: Each sample yielded a few million productive TCRbeta reads on average.

TCRbeta libraries were built with three rounds of nested PCR, modified from ARM-PCR. TCRdb re-called the multiplex PCR reads with MiXCR, one entry per CDR3 protein. This sample has 85,000 to 130,000 distinct CDR3 sequences; 65% occur once, and the top ten carry around a fifth. This CDR3 comprises 12 residues. Study conclusions and caveats: Patients with more diverse tumor TCRs had worse survival. Tumor repertoires had a smaller top 100 clone share than normal lung.

This sample's RNA came from whole unsorted tissue. Distant lung tissue was collected more than 3 cm away from the tumor edge. Newly diagnosed lung cancer patients had thoracic surgery in China, August–November 2014, without prior chemotherapy. The gene calls are TRBV12-3 or TRBV12-4 and TRBJ1-5; TRBD1 might be the D (5 bases). Sequenced sample: distant non-tumor lung tissue. This clonotype was sampled from a man between 25 and 39 years old with non-small cell lung cancer. In DNA, the CDR3 is TGTGCCAGCAGCCCGACAGATCAGCCCCAGCTTTTT. Its translation is CASSPTDQPQLF.